The T cell receptor (beta chain) under discussion was sequenced for a study of chemoradiotherapy in HPV16-positive cancers. V was pared by 2 bases and J by 3 bases, with 8 bases between. CDR3 length equals 13 residues. The germline V gene has CDR1 MNHNY and CDR2 SVGAGI (reference sequence). Data came from immunoSEQ multiplex PCR; TCRdb stores just in-frame clones and leaves some out. The sample lists 2,500 to 3,500 clones, about four fifths seen once, with about 2.9% in the top ten. V is TRBV6-6 and J is TRBJ2-7; D perhaps matches TRBD1 (6 bases). This sequence was found in a human donor with HPV-associated anogenital cancer. The source was tumor tissue, collected from a patient who underwent chemoradiotherapy. The CDR3 nucleotides read TGTGCCAGCAGTTACCGGGACAACTACGAGCAGTACTTC. As protein: CASSYRDNYEQYF.